This entry is about one T cell receptor beta chain. At one boundary the junction diverges from the germline segment, which might be a read error. Seattle participants joined during active infection and were tracked over time. The data belong to a study of blood T cell repertoires in COVID-19. About the study: The origin of the acute and convalescent COVID-19 samples was the United States, Italy and Spain. Nucleic acid was either cDNA or gDNA, and it came from T cells, B-cell-depleted T cells, or PBMCs.

Authors' processing steps: Estimation of nucleated cell counts relied on the amplification of reference gene primers. Profiled with immunoSEQ multiplex PCR; TCRdb holds only in-frame clones, not every one. For V, J and clone size, that table is used; D and trimming come from the DNA. The repertoire consists of tens of thousands of clones, with 90% occurring once and the leading ten covering 6.5% to 8.5%. The germline gives CDR1 PRHDT, CDR2 FYEKMQ (reference sequence). The CDR3 runs to 13 residues. The sequence came from a man aged 18-30 years with COVID-19, enrolled during active disease. The V gene is TRBV13, the J gene TRBJ1-4, with no clear D. The source material was peripheral blood. The CDR3 DNA reads TGTGCCAGCAGCCATGGCCCCCAAGGAGAGGTGCTTTTT. Protein: CASSHGPQGEVLF.